A single sample is the source of the 26 T cell receptor beta chains below, sequenced in a study of blood T cells in healthy people across ages. The use of a sample-barcoded 5' primer and a J-beta primer mix characterized a second PCR of roughly 7 to 12 cycles. TCRdb reanalysed the 5' RACE reads using MiXCR and keeps one entry per CDR3 protein. The sample carries 650,000 to 1,000,000 distinct CDR3 sequences, 30% to 45% recorded once. The sequencing sample was made of blood. The receptor source for this set is a man between 18 and 35 years old in good health.

The table lists this clonotype with a few counts. The chain employs TRBV5-1 and TRBJ1-5, with D possibly TRBD1 on 5 matching bases. Germline values: CDR1 SGHRS, CDR2 YFSETQ. Trimming took off 0 bases at V and 5 bases at J, with 12 bases between the two ends. The CDR3 totals 15 residues. This CDR3 reads CASSLDAGRDQPQHF. CDR3 sequence (DNA): TGCGCCAGCAGCTTGGATGCAGGGAGGGATCAGCCCCAGCATTTT.

This clonotype has just a few counts. J is TRBJ2-5 and V is TRBV27; D is undetermined. The J call is uncertain, as TRBJ2-7 better fits the DNA end. Germline V gene sequence: CDR1 MNHEY, CDR2 SMNVEV (reference sequence). This CDR3 comprises 12 residues. CDR3 DNA sequence: TGTGCCAGCAGTTTATTTCCGGGCGAGCAGTACTTC. Its translation is CASSLFPGEQYF.

This clonotype appeared a few times. This sequence joins TRBV7-2 and TRBJ1-4; the D gene is possibly TRBD1 (6 bases). Trimming left V 5 bases short and J 3 bases short, with 13 bases between. Germline V CDR1 and CDR2: SGHTA, FQGNSA. This CDR3 contains 15 residues. CDR3 in amino acids: CASSLRQASNEKLFF. CDR3 in DNA: TGTGCCAGCAGCCTGAGACAGGCTTCTAATGAAAAACTGTTTTTT.

The chain couples TRBV27 to TRBJ1-5; 7 bases are shared with TRBD1. CDR3 size: 16 residues. V lost 5 bases, J lost 0 bases, and 7 bases stayed unmatched. CDR1 and CDR2 from the germline V gene are MNHEY and SMNVEV (reference sequence). CDR3 nucleotide sequence: TGTGCCAGCAGTCCGGGACAGATAAATAGCAATCAGCCCCAGCATTTT. The encoded protein is CASSPGQINSNQPQHF.

Regarding this clonotype: The junction departs from the called germline gene at one end, perhaps through a read error. The DNA for the CDR3 is TGTGCCAGCAGCTTGGGGGTCACCTCCCACAATGAGCAGTTCTTC. It encodes CASSLGVTSHNEQFF. The chain combines TRBV11-3 with TRBJ2-1; D is tentatively TRBD1 or TRBD2 (5 bases each). The CDR3 runs to 15 residues. Per germline, CDR1 SGHNT and CDR2 YENEEA.

This clonotype was seen a single time. A much larger clone lies one base from this, so it may be a read error. For the CDR3, the DNA is TGCAGTGCTAGAGACCACCGGGACACTCAAGAGACCCAGTTCTTC. Translating it yields CSARDHRDTQETQFF. The chain uses TRBV20-1 and TRBJ2-5, with D perhaps matching TRBD1 (6 bases). Gene TRBJ2-1 matches the end of the DNA better, so the J call may be wrong. This CDR3 has 15 amino acids. Germline-derived CDR1 and CDR2 are DFQATT and SNEGSKA (reference sequence).

The chain recombines TRBV2 with TRBJ1-2; no clear D. This CDR3 has 13 residues. Germline values: CDR1 SNHLY, CDR2 FYNNEI. V was shortened by 6 bases and J by 4 bases, with 12 bases between the two germline ends. The DNA for the CDR3 is TGTGCCAGCAGAGATCAGTGGAGCTATGGCTACACCTTC. Amino acids: CASRDQWSYGYTF.

The chain is built from TRBV6-6 and TRBJ2-1, with 8 positions matching TRBD2. Per germline, CDR1 MNHNY and CDR2 SVGAGI (reference sequence). The V segment lost 7 bases and the J segment 0 bases; nucleotides outside the gene matches: 11. The CDR3 is made up of 17 amino acids. The CDR3 is CASIPIAGSLSYNEQFF. DNA of the CDR3: TGTGCCAGCATCCCAATAGCGGGATCACTCTCCTACAATGAGCAGTTCTTC.

In its sample, this clonotype was seen a few times. The chain has TRBV4-3 and TRBJ2-1; either TRBD1 or TRBD2 may supply D (5 bases each). The germline CDR1 and CDR2 sequences are LGHNA and YSLEER. This CDR3 spans 14 amino acids. Trimming removed 3 bases from V and 6 bases from J, with 12 bases in between. The CDR3 DNA is TGCGCCAGCAGCCATGGGACGGGGATCAATGAGCAGTTCTTC. Its protein product is CASSHGTGINEQFF.

In this sample, this clonotype turned up a few times. The CDR3 DNA sequence: TGCAGTGCTAGACTGGACAGTGAAAAACTGTTTTTT. The encoded protein is CSARLDSEKLFF. The V gene is TRBV20-1, the J gene TRBJ1-4, with TRBD1 as a possible D gene (6 bases). Per germline, CDR1 DFQATT and CDR2 SNEGSKA (reference sequence). Trimming cost V 2 bases and J 7 bases, with 8 bases left between them. The CDR3 totals 12 residues.

This clonotype has only a few counts. The rearrangement links TRBV5-1 to TRBJ2-3; TRBD1 matches at 9 bases. This CDR3 is built from 15 residues. V lost 2 bases to trimming and J lost 6 bases; unmatched junction nucleotides: 7. Germline V gene data show CDR1 as SGHRS and CDR2 as YFSETQ. CDR3: CASSFRGQGIDTQYF. The CDR3 region has the DNA TGCGCCAGCAGCTTCCGGGGACAGGGTATCGATACGCAGTATTTT.

V and J are TRBV29-1 and TRBJ1-1, with D tentatively TRBD1 (5 bases). CDR1 is SQVTM and CDR2 is ANQGSEA in the germline V gene. Trimming pared 0 bases from V and 4 bases from J, leaving 9 bases between. The CDR3 is 13 residues long. Here the CDR3 DNA reads TGCAGCGTTGAAGATGGTACAGGCACTGAAGCTTTCTTT. Its protein is CSVEDGTGTEAFF.

This clonotype occurred many times. The chain has TRBV4-3 and TRBJ2-7; D not certain. Trimming took 0 bases from V and 6 from J, leaving 9 bases between them. The CDR3 contains 13 residues. Germline loops: CDR1 LGHNA, CDR2 YSLEER. CDR3 region: CASSQDIQSEQYF. In DNA, the CDR3 is TGCGCCAGCAGCCAAGATATCCAGAGCGAGCAGTACTTC.

The V gene is TRBV7-3, the J gene TRBJ2-3; tentative D call: TRBD1 (6 bases). Germline V gene lookup returns CDR1 SGHTA and CDR2 FQGTGA. V lost 5 bases, J lost 0 bases, and 12 bases lay in between. The CDR3 is 15 amino acids. CDR3 residues: CASSQQGRSTDTQYF. CDR3 bases: TGTGCCAGCAGCCAACAGGGCCGTAGCACAGATACGCAGTATTTT.

This clonotype was recorded a few times. A read error may account for a junction end that differs from germline. The genes are TRBV7-7 and TRBJ1-2; no firm D call. The CDR3 spans 16 residues. From germline, CDR1 is SSHAT and CDR2 FNYEAQ (reference sequence). The CDR3 DNA reads as TGTGCTAGCAGCTTCCTCTTAGCCGGCAGTAACTATGGCTACACCTTC. As protein: CASSFLLAGSNYGYTF. The variable domain in full, with the rest retrieved from reference TRBV7-7 and TRBJ1-2, is GAGVSQSPRYKVTKRGQDVTLRCDPISSHATLYWYQQALGQGPEFLTYFNYEAQPDKSGLPSDRFSAERPEGSISTLTIQRTEQRDSAMYRCASSFLLAGSNYGYTFGSGTRLTVV.

The V call is TRBV6-6, the J call TRBJ1-2, with D unclear. CDR1 MNHNY and CDR2 SVGAGI come from the germline V gene (reference sequence). Trimming pared 7 bases from V and 0 bases from J, leaving 15 bases between. The CDR3 is 15 amino acids. The DNA for the CDR3 is TGTGCCAGCACCCAAACATTGACGACTAACTATGGCTACACCTTC. It codes for CASTQTLTTNYGYTF.

The V and J genes are TRBV7-2 and TRBJ2-5, with TRBD1 matching 8 bases. This CDR3 comprises 17 residues. J was trimmed by 11 bases and V by 10 bases; bases with no gene match: 27. The germline CDR1 and CDR2 sequences are SGHTA and FQGNSA. The CDR3 nucleotides are TGTGCCAACCCGTGGGGGACAGGTGAAAATCTTGGCAATGAGCAGTACTTC. Translated, it gives CANPWGTGENLGNEQYF.

The chain couples TRBV12-3 or TRBV12-4 to TRBJ2-4; 9 nucleotides agree with TRBD1. The CDR3 totals 14 residues. V trimming: 5 bases; J trimming: 8 bases; junction bases outside the gene matches: 7. CDR3: CASSPRQGGDIQYF. Written as DNA, the CDR3 is TGTGCCAGCAGTCCCCGACAGGGGGGAGACATTCAGTACTTC.

The V gene is TRBV29-1, the J gene TRBJ2-7; TRBD2 matches at 8 bases. Per germline, CDR1 SQVTM and CDR2 ANQGSEA. The CDR3 is 13 residues long. J lost 2 bases, V lost 4 bases, and 4 bases had no gene match. CDR3 residues: CSVVSGGTYEQYF. As DNA, the CDR3 is TGCAGCGTTGTTTCGGGAGGGACCTACGAGCAGTACTTC.

This chain joins TRBV9 and TRBJ2-7; D gene unclear. Per germline, CDR1 SGDLS and CDR2 YYNGEE. V lost 0 bases and J lost 0, with 13 bases in between. The CDR3 sequence is 16 residues long. For the CDR3, the DNA is TGTGCCAGCAGCGTAGGTGGTGCTACACTCTCCTACGAGCAGTACTTC. It translates to CASSVGGATLSYEQYF.

The chain combines TRBV9 with TRBJ2-1; D perhaps matches TRBD1 (6 bases). Germline CDR1 is SGDLS and CDR2 is YYNGEE. Trimming removed 1 base from V and 0 bases from J, with 17 bases in between. CDR3 size: 18 residues. The DNA of the CDR3 is TGTGCCAGCAGCGTAAGGGGGTCCAGGGGAGACTCCTACAATGAGCAGTTCTTC. This translates into CASSVRGSRGDSYNEQFF.

This clonotype appeared a few times. The chain recombines TRBV7-8 with TRBJ2-7; maybe TRBD2 (6 bases). The V end was cut by 1 base, the J end by 3 bases, with 10 bases between. The CDR3 is 14 residues long. Germline CDR1 SGHVS, CDR2 FQNEAQ. The CDR3 DNA is TGTGCCAGCAGCTTAGACGTGGGGGGCTACGAGCAGTACTTC. Translation: CASSLDVGGYEQYF.

The CDR3 sequence: CASSSGTSGRFEETQYF. DNA of the CDR3: TGTGCCAGCAGTTCAGGGACTAGCGGGAGATTCGAGGAGACCCAGTACTTC. V is TRBV6-5 and J is TRBJ2-5, with TRBD2 matching 14 bases. The germline gives CDR1 MNHEY, CDR2 SVGAGI. The V gene end was trimmed by 4 bases and the J gene end by 5 bases; junction bases not matched to a gene: 9. The CDR3 has 17 amino acids.

There are a few counts of this clonotype. The rearrangement uses TRBV6-7 and TRBJ2-3, with TRBD1 matching 9 bases. TRBV6-7 is annotated as an ORF whose role is uncertain. J was trimmed by 2 bases and V by 6 bases; bases with no gene match: 6. This CDR3 spans 15 amino acids. CDR3 DNA: TGTGCCAGCAGCATGGGACAGGGAGACACAGATACGCAGTATTTT. It encodes CASSMGQGDTDTQYF.

This clonotype was picked up many times. The gene calls are TRBV7-2 and TRBJ2-4; 10 nucleotides agree with TRBD1. The junction had 5 bases not matched to a gene; V was cut back by 5 bases and J by 7 bases. Germline-derived CDR1 and CDR2 are SGHTA and FQGNSA. The CDR3 is 14 residues long. The CDR3 here is CASSRDRGSNIQYF. CDR3 nucleotide sequence: TGTGCCAGCAGCAGGGACAGGGGAAGCAACATTCAGTACTTC.

This clonotype came up a few times. This rearrangement joins TRBV4-3 to TRBJ1-2; D unclear. Between the trimmed V and J ends, which lost 0 bases and 7 bases, there was a span of 18 bases. The CDR3 totals 16 residues. Per the germline V gene, CDR1 is LGHNA and CDR2 is YSLEER. The CDR3 coding sequence is TGCGCCAGCAGCCAAGATTATATGGGCAGCTATGGTGGCTACACCTTC. It translates to CASSQDYMGSYGGYTF.